A single sample is the source of the 9 T cell receptor beta chains below, sequenced in a study of blood T cells in healthy people across ages. For the second PCR, which ran for about 7 to 11 cycles, a sample-barcoded 5' primer and a J-beta primer mix were used. TCRdb redid the calling of the 5' RACE reads with MiXCR, one entry per CDR3 protein. The sample lists approximately 820,000 distinct CDR3 sequences; 40% to 50% were seen once. Sequencing was carried out using blood. These receptors all stem from a man in his 60s in good health.

This sequence joins TRBV5-1 and TRBJ2-3; D is possibly TRBD2 (6 bases). V dropped 0 bases and J dropped 4 bases, with 12 bases sitting between them. The CDR3 length is 15 residues. CDR1 and CDR2 (germline): SGHRS, YFSETQ. CDR3 sequence (DNA): TGCGCCAGCAGCTTGGGCACTAGCCAGGCAGATACGCAGTATTTT. As protein: CASSLGTSQADTQYF.

The chain combines TRBV7-8 with TRBJ1-2, with TRBD1 identical over 10 bases. The CDR3 has 16 amino acids. The ends lost 5 bases at V and 2 bases at J; junction bases unmatched: 8. Germline CDR1 and CDR2: SGHVS and FQNEAQ. CDR3 coding DNA: TGTGCCAGCAGCCCAGGGACAGGGGACGGGAACTATGGCTACACCTTC. This sequence encodes CASSPGTGDGNYGYTF.

The V and J genes are TRBV12-3 or TRBV12-4 and TRBJ2-3; D may correspond to TRBD1 or TRBD2 (5 bases each). CDR3 size: 11 residues. V lost 8 bases and J 10 bases, leaving 13 bases between the germline ends. CDR3 in amino acids: CASGWDLAQYF. Here the CDR3 DNA reads TGTGCCAGCGGCTGGGACCTGGCGCAGTATTTT.

The rearrangement uses TRBV27 and TRBJ2-1; D perhaps matches TRBD2 (6 bases). This CDR3 is 16 amino acids long. Germline V gene data show CDR1 as MNHEY and CDR2 as SMNVEV (reference sequence). The V and J ends lost 3 bases and 4 bases respectively, with 16 bases between them. The CDR3 region has the DNA TGTGCCAGCAGTTTGTCCTCGGGACTGGCTTACAATGAGCAGTTCTTC. Translating it yields CASSLSSGLAYNEQFF.

A few counts support this clonotype. CDR3 in DNA: TGCAGCGTGACTCTGGCTAGCGGGGGGGCCTACAATGAGCAGTTCTTC. Translation: CSVTLASGGAYNEQFF. V and J are TRBV29-1 and TRBJ2-1, with 12 bases identical to TRBD2. V was pared by 6 bases and J by 2 bases, with 8 bases of the junction left unmatched. The CDR3 is 16 amino acids. Germline lookup yields CDR1 SQVTM and CDR2 ANQGSEA.

The chain couples TRBV7-2 to TRBJ1-5; the D is unclear. CDR1 and CDR2 from the germline V gene are SGHTA and FQGNSA. This CDR3 comprises 13 residues. The V gene lost 1 base and the J gene lost 7 bases, with 8 bases spanning the gap. The CDR3 loop reads CASSLDGRQPQHF. CDR3 in DNA: TGTGCCAGCAGCTTAGACGGGCGACAGCCCCAGCATTTT. The variable domain in full, with the rest retrieved from reference TRBV7-2 and TRBJ1-5, is GAGVSQSPSNKVTEKGKDVELRCDPISGHTALYWYRQSLGQGLEFLIYFQGNSAPDKSGLPSDRFSAERTGGSVSTLTIQRTQQEDSAVYLCASSLDGRQPQHFGDGTRLSIL.

This clonotype was observed a handful of times. The genes are TRBV7-2 and TRBJ2-3, with TRBD1 matching 9 bases. J lost 3 bases, V lost 5 bases, and 9 bases had no gene match. The V gene's germline CDR1 is SGHTA and CDR2 FQGNSA. The CDR3 has 16 residues. The CDR3 sequence: CASSTRRQGVTDTQYF. The CDR3 DNA reads as TGTGCCAGCAGCACCCGACGACAGGGGGTGACAGATACGCAGTATTTT. The entire variable domain, with the rest obtained from reference TRBV7-2 and TRBJ2-3, is as follows: GAGVSQSPSNKVTEKGKDVELRCDPISGHTALYWYRQSLGQGLEFLIYFQGNSAPDKSGLPSDRFSAERTGGSVSTLTIQRTQQEDSAVYLCASSTRRQGVTDTQYFGPGTRLTVL.

Comment on this clonotype: Its ends do not fully match the called genes, so a read error is possible. The chain is built from TRBV5-1 and TRBJ2-1, with a weak D call TRBD1 (6 bases). The germline gives CDR1 SGHRS, CDR2 YFSETQ. This CDR3 region has 13 residues. Here the CDR3 DNA reads TGCACCAGCAGCCCCCAGGGGTACAATGAGCAGTTCTTC. Translating it yields CTSSPQGYNEQFF.

V and J are TRBV7-7 and TRBJ2-5; D uncertain. V lost 1 base and J 4 bases, leaving 10 bases between the germline ends. CDR1 is SSHAT, CDR2 FNYEAQ, per germline (reference sequence). CDR3 size: 14 residues. The CDR3 spells CASSLVSGVETQYF. The CDR3, as DNA: TGTGCCAGCAGCTTAGTCTCGGGTGTAGAGACCCAGTACTTC.